The present T cell receptor beta chain was sequenced within a study of blood T cells in healthy people across ages (dated by TCRdb to about 2015). For context, the study as a whole: In model experiments, template switching captured about one uniquely barcoded TCR beta cDNA molecule for every two T cells. Age-related changes in TCR beta repertoire diversity were measured in the study by deep sequencing normalized with unique cDNA molecular identifiers. Donors were grouped into four age groups: young (average approximately 15 years), middle-aged (over 35), aged (about 59) and long-lived (less than 85). The study analyzed two additional independent replicas of 1 million unique cDNA reads from the same blood draw for two donors, one aged 18 to 30 and one aged 80 or older.

The paper as a whole reports these results and caveats: Observed TCR beta diversity per million T cells fell roughly linearly with age, and a significant reduction was already apparent by age around 40. The CMV infection status of donors was not known, potentially confounding age-related changes in expanded clonotypes. Compared with the aged group, the long-lived group had more naive CD4+ T cells, fewer expanded clones and increased TCR diversity, a pattern suggesting age selection. Since profiling was done on bulk unsorted PBMCs, naive and antigen-experienced compartments could not be conclusively compared. A strong correlation was found between observed TCR beta diversity and the percentage of naive T cells measured by flow cytometry. Total diversity estimates from one million sequenced T cells were considered lower bounds and underestimates.

The sample holds a few counts of this clonotype. No cognate antigen has been identified for it. No base quality values were provided; no much bigger clone lies one nucleotide off. Library generation was performed with 5' RACE. The sequencer listed for this sample is Illumina HiSeq 2500. The second PCR ran for about 6 to 12 cycles and used a J-beta primer mix along with a sample-barcoded 5' primer. A template-switch 5' adaptor carrying 12 random nucleotides introduced a unique molecular identifier onto each TCR beta cDNA molecule. Each sample yielded at least 3 million CDR3-containing paired-end reads. First-strand cDNA synthesis was performed from all RNA using the Mint cDNA synthesis kit, with priming by a TRBC-specific oligonucleotide. Following uracil-DNA glycosylase treatment, a first 18-cycle PCR with universal primers M1SS and BC2_uni_R was performed on all cDNA. The study's processing was this. Each sample was normalized by randomly selecting 1 million high-quality reads, each carrying a distinct molecular identifier. Reads with shared molecular identifiers were discarded instead of being binned into consensus sequences. MiTCR, set to a Q25 quality threshold and the strictest error-elimination algorithm, was used for CDR3 identification, clonotype clustering and error correction. A nonparametric unseen species model using Euler transformation provided a lower-bound estimate of total TCR beta diversity. Clones were called with MiXCR by TCRdb after fastp trimmed the public reads at Q25, and only in-frame beta chains were retained. Each entry merges the rows of one CDR3 protein and shows their most common DNA and genes. The V and J calls shown here were made by TCRdb, not taken from the authors' results. This sample is represented by fewer than 650,000 distinct CDR3 sequences; around 27% of them were singletons. Approximately 3.6% of the sample is in the top ten clones.

Donors were a few dozen systemically healthy Caucasian individuals from Russia aged roughly 6 to 95 years. Each donor gave approximately 9.4 milliliters of peripheral blood, drawn into EDTA-treated Vacutainer tubes. Ficoll-Paque density-gradient centrifugation was used to isolate PBMCs, with at least 6.5 million per sample. Trizol reagent was used to extract total RNA from the PBMCs, yielding at least 5 micrograms per sample. The percentages of naive CD45RAhigh/CD27high T cells were determined by flow cytometry on a PBMC aliquot from every donor. Inclusive of the bounding cysteine and phenylalanine, the CDR3 is 12 residues long. Only CDR3 DNA remains: 36 bases, in frame from the first base. For CDR1 and CDR2, the germline V gene lists SQVTM and ANQGSEA. The germline ends are 14 bases apart after V is trimmed by 7 bases and J by 5 bases. Another study also made use of these data, one on T cells of mothers and their children. The second study's authors report: The donors were nine systemically healthy Caucasian individuals, made up of three mothers and their six children. cDNA synthesis consumed the entire amount of extracted RNA, loaded at approximately 1.5 ug RNA in each 15 ul reaction. In the second PCR, the M1S primer introduced both the sample barcodes and 2-4 random nucleotides. Over 8.5 million TCR beta CDR3 reads were obtained for each mother, and about 3 million reads were obtained for each child. TCR recombination output is similarly shaped by thymic selection in related and unrelated pairs, with a minor effect exerted by inherited differences. Normalized repertoire overlap in related mother-child pairs was always slightly higher than in unrelated mother-child pairs, but the difference was never significant. Persistent microchimeric T cell clones were not detected, at a sensitivity of about 100 clones per million clonotypes. In the study, deep NGS was used to compare the TCR beta repertoires of mothers and children, and features distinguishing related mother-child pairs from unrelated individuals were sought. The mean age was roughly 36 +/- 4 years for the mothers and roughly 10 +/- 4 years for the children. After adapter ligation with NEBNext reagents, the libraries were sequenced on Illumina HiSeq 2000 with 100+100 nt paired-end reads. To prevent cross-contamination, the mother and child libraries were prepared a month apart and were sequenced in separate runs. Between about 500,000 and 2,100,000 distinct TCR beta clonotypes were identified per donor. Naive TCR beta clonotypes were estimated from low-frequency clonotypes matched to each donor's FACS-determined naive share, without sorting.

This sequence uses TRBV29-1 and TRBJ2-5, with TRBD1 tentatively as D gene (5 bases match). Material for sequencing was blood. The sequence was obtained from a boy between 2 and 15 years old in good health. CDR3 reads: CSAGHERETQYF. The nucleotide sequence is TGCAGCGCCGGACATGAGAGGGAGACCCAGTACTTC.